These T cell receptor beta chains were read from a single sample in a study of T cell responses to AZD1222 COVID-19 vaccine. Using immunoSEQ multiplex PCR, the repertoire was profiled, and TCRdb retains in-frame clones only, with some absent. The top ten hold 1% to 1.5% of the sample, which has some 190,000 clones, 85% to 95% seen once. The specimen was peripheral blood, collected on day 0 of AZD1222 vaccination. Receptor source: an adult in good health. The CDR3 runs from the conserved cysteine through the conserved F or W. D genes are given only for firm matches.

J gene: TRBJ1-5; V gene: TRBV3-1/TRBV3-2; D gene: NA; CDR3 protein: CASSLGHRRSNQPQHF
J gene: TRBJ1-1; V gene: TRBV5-1; D gene: NA; CDR3 protein: CASSLTVHRAQGTEAFF
J gene: TRBJ1-6; V gene: TRBV11-2; D gene: TRBD1; CDR3 protein: CASSPETGFNSPLHF
J gene: TRBJ2-3; V gene: TRBV27; D gene: NA; CDR3 protein: CASSLPVLAGAIPSTDTQYF
J gene: TRBJ1-2; V gene: TRBV2; D gene: NA; CDR3 protein: CASSQQGSRNYGYTF
J gene: TRBJ1-5; V gene: TRBV27; D gene: NA; CDR3 protein: CASQPGGSNQPQHF
J gene: TRBJ1-2; V gene: TRBV5-1; D gene: NA; CDR3 protein: CASQSGAGDYGYTF
J gene: TRBJ2-6; V gene: TRBV4-3; D gene: TRBD2; CDR3 protein: CASSRTSGGPSGANVLTF
J gene: TRBJ1-4; V gene: TRBV18; D gene: NA; CDR3 protein: CASSPSGGGRGEKLFF
J gene: TRBJ1-1; V gene: TRBV11-2; D gene: NA; CDR3 protein: CASSPIPPEAFF
J gene: TRBJ1-2; V gene: TRBV23-1; D gene: NA; CDR3 protein: CASSHSLAPGYTF
J gene: TRBJ1-6; V gene: TRBV12-3/TRBV12-4; D gene: NA; CDR3 protein: CASSSRLARALHF
J gene: TRBJ2-3; V gene: TRBV15; D gene: NA; CDR3 protein: CATSRSLDSYTDTQYF
J gene: TRBJ1-4; V gene: TRBV5-1; D gene: NA; CDR3 protein: CASSSWGGGRSEKLFF
J gene: TRBJ2-2; V gene: TRBV5-1; D gene: NA; CDR3 protein: CASSFVGTGELFF
J gene: TRBJ2-7; V gene: TRBV3-1/TRBV3-2; D gene: NA; CDR3 protein: CASNNGGPYEQYF
J gene: TRBJ1-1; V gene: TRBV7-2; D gene: NA; CDR3 protein: CASSLSPGGEAFF
J gene: TRBJ1-2; V gene: TRBV28; D gene: TRBD1; CDR3 protein: CASSHETGLGDYGYTF
J gene: TRBJ2-2; V gene: TRBV4-2; D gene: NA; CDR3 protein: CASSQDWGQTNTGELFF
J gene: TRBJ2-1; V gene: TRBV5-1; D gene: NA; CDR3 protein: CASSSESNEQFF
J gene: TRBJ1-6; V gene: TRBV14; D gene: NA; CDR3 protein: CASTRDIYSPLHF
J gene: TRBJ1-6; V gene: TRBV2; D gene: NA; CDR3 protein: CASSESPPSHSPLHF
J gene: TRBJ2-7; V gene: TRBV5-6; D gene: NA; CDR3 protein: CASSFEPYEQYF
J gene: TRBJ2-7; V gene: TRBV6-5; D gene: TRBD1; CDR3 protein: CASRDRDSSYEQYF